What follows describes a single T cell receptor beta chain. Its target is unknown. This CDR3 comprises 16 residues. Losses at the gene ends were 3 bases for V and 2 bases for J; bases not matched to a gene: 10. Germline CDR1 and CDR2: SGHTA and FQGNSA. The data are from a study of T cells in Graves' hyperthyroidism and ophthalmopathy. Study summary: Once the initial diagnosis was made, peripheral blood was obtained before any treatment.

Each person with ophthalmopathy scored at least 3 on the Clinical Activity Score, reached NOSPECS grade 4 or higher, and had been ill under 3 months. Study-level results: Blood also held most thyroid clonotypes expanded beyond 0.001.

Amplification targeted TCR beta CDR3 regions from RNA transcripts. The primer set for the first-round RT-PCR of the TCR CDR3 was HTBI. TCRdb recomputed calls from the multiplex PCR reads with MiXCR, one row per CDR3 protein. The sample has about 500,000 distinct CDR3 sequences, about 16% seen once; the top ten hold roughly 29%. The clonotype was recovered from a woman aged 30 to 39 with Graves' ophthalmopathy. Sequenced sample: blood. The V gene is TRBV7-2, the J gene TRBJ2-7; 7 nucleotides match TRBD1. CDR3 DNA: TGTGCCAGCAGCTTTGTTCCGGGACAGAAAACCTACGAGCAGTACTTC. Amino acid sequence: CASSFVPGQKTYEQYF.